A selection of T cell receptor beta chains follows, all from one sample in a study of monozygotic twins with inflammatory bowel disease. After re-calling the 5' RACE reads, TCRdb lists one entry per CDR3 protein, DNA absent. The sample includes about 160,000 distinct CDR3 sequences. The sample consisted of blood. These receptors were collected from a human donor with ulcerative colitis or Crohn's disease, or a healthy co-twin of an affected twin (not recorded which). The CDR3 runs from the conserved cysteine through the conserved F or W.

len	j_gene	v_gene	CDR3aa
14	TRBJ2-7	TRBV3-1	CASSQDLARDTQYF
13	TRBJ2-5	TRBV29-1	CSDGQGGGETQYF
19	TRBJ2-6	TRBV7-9	CASSPRPGQGGSGANVLTF
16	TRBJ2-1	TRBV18	CASSPRGRGSYNEQFF
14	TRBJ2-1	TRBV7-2	CASSLLREGGEQFF
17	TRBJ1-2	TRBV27	CASSLYRGPPLNYGYTF
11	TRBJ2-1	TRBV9	CASSLQDEQFF
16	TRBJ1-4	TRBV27	CASSPQGGGLGEKLFF
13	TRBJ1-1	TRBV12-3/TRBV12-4	CAGDKGGNTEAFF
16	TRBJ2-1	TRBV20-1	CSARKKNRGRYNEQFF
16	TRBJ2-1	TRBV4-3	CASSQGSGSMGNEQFF
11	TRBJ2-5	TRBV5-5	CASSLVETQYF
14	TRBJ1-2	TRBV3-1	CASSQHPDRGPVTF
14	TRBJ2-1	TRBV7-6	CASSPGTGRYEQFF
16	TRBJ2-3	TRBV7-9	CASSPNRTSGTDTQYF
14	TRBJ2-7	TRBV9	CASSPSRGVNEQYF
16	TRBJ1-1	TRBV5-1	CASSKDGATMNTEAFF
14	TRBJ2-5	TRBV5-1	CASSLILADETQYF
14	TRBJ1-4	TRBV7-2	CASSSVATNENLFF
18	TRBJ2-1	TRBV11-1	CASSLLPGLAVSYNEQFF
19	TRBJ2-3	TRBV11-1	CASSSTYPTSGRAGDTQYF